These 28 T cell receptor beta chains were all obtained from the same sample, sequenced in a study of beta chain features in type 1 diabetes. Every isolated RNA sample was fully reverse transcribed, so sequencing captured expressed TCRB transcripts. Generated by immunoSEQ multiplex PCR, the TCRdb table keeps only in-frame clones and is missing some. In the table there are 680,000 or so clones, around 15% of which are singletons. The sample was naive CD4+ T cells from blood. Receptors originate from a man between 18 and 29 years old in good health.

In its sample, this clone was seen a few times. CDR3 DNA sequence: TGTGCCAGCAGCTTAATACCTAACTATGGCTACACCTTC. Its protein is CASSLIPNYGYTF. V is TRBV7-2 and J is TRBJ1-2; no clear D gene. In germline, CDR1 is SGHTA, CDR2 FQGNSA. The V end lost 2 bases, the J end lost 0 bases, and 4 bases lay between the germline ends. The CDR3 length is 13 residues.

CDR3 sequence reads: CASSSSRQGSPYEQYF. The DNA for the CDR3 is TGTGCCAGCAGCTCCTCTCGACAGGGGTCCCCCTACGAGCAGTACTTC. This chain joins TRBV11-2 and TRBJ2-7, with TRBD1 matching over 8 bases. Germline V gives CDR1 SGHAT, CDR2 FQNNGV. V trimming: 4 bases; J trimming: 2 bases; junction bases outside the gene matches: 10. The CDR3 has 16 amino acids.

J is TRBJ2-1 and V is TRBV9; D call uncertain. The CDR3 totals 17 residues. V was clipped by 0 bases and J by 0 bases, with 13 bases between them. Per the germline V gene, CDR1 is SGDLS and CDR2 is YYNGEE. As DNA, the CDR3 is TGTGCCAGCAGCGTAGAGGAAGGAACCCTCTCCTACAATGAGCAGTTCTTC. Translating gives CASSVEEGTLSYNEQFF.

The CDR3 loop reads CASSLRGGANVLTF. In DNA form, the CDR3 reads TGTGCCAGCAGCTTAAGGGGTGGGGCCAACGTCCTGACTTTC. V is TRBV7-8 and J is TRBJ2-6, with TRBD1 as a possible D gene (5 bases). CDR1 and CDR2 (germline): SGHVS, FQNEAQ. V was trimmed by 2 bases and J by 3 bases, leaving 5 bases between them. The CDR3 sequence is 14 residues long.

The rearrangement links TRBV6-6 to TRBJ2-1; 9 nucleotides agree with TRBD1. Germline assignment: CDR1 MNHNY and CDR2 SVGAGI (reference sequence). This CDR3 has 15 residues. J gave up 4 bases and V 7 bases, and 8 bases lay outside the gene matches. CDR3 sequence reads: CASTLGQGTYNEQFF. The CDR3, as DNA: TGTGCCAGCACCCTAGGACAGGGGACATACAATGAGCAGTTCTTC.

This clone occurred a few times. V gene TRBV5-1 combines with J gene TRBJ2-7, with D hard to call. The CDR3 sequence is 15 residues long. V was cut by 4 bases and J by 5 bases, with 19 bases left in between. CDR1 is SGHRS and CDR2 is YFSETQ in the germline V gene. The CDR3 protein is CASSKAPLLTDEQYF. CDR3 nucleotide sequence: TGCGCCAGCAGCAAAGCTCCCTTACTGACGGACGAGCAGTACTTC. Complete variable domain (other parts from reference TRBV5-1 and TRBJ2-7): KAGVTQTPRYLIKTRGQQVTLSCSPISGHRSVSWYQQTPGQGLQFLFEYFSETQRNKGNFPGRFSGRQFSNSRSEMNVSTLELGDSALYLCASSKAPLLTDEQYFGPGTRLTVT.

This clone was seen a handful of times. This sample also contains other DNA sequences that code for the same CDR3. This chain links TRBV9 with TRBJ2-7, with TRBD2 identical over 9 bases. J was trimmed by 3 bases and V by 0 bases; bases with no gene match: 4. Germline V gene sequence: CDR1 SGDLS, CDR2 YYNGEE. The length of the CDR3 is 15 residues. The CDR3 is CASSVDGTSFYEQYF. The CDR3 nucleotides are TGTGCCAGCAGCGTAGACGGGACTAGCTTCTACGAGCAGTACTTC. The full variable domain, in which reference TRBV9 and TRBJ2-7 provide the parts outside the CDR3, is DSGVTQTPKHLITATGQRVTLRCSPRSGDLSVYWYQQSLDQGLQFLIQYYNGEERAKGNILERFSAQQFPDLHSELNLSSLELGDSALYFCASSVDGTSFYEQYFGPGTRLTVT.

The genes are TRBV7-9 and TRBJ1-4; the D gene is possibly TRBD1 (6 bases). CDR3 size: 12 residues. Germline lookup yields CDR1 SEHNR and CDR2 FQNEAQ (reference sequence). The V end was cut by 1 base, the J end by 13 bases, with 10 bases between. The DNA of the CDR3 is TGTGCCAGCAGCTTAGAACAGGGAAGACTGTTTTTT. This sequence encodes CASSLEQGRLFF.

This sequence joins TRBV11-2 and TRBJ2-2; weak D call: TRBD1 (5 bases). Germline CDR1 reads SGHAT; CDR2 reads FQNNGV. Trimming removed 1 base at V and 7 bases at J, with 7 bases between. The CDR3 spans 13 residues. In DNA, the CDR3 is TGTGCCAGCAGCTTAGTAGGGGTCGGGGAGCTGTTTTTT. Protein: CASSLVGVGELFF.

This clone was picked up a small number of times. The same CDR3 can be traced to other DNA sequences in this sample. The V gene is TRBV10-3, the J gene TRBJ2-3; D may be TRBD1 (6 bases). Trimming took 6 bases from V and 0 from J, leaving 10 bases between them. Germline loops: CDR1 ENHRY, CDR2 SYGVKD. CDR3 size: 14 residues. The CDR3: CAISGTRSTDTQYF. The CDR3 nucleotides are TGTGCCATCAGCGGGACAAGAAGCACAGATACGCAGTATTTT.

Note on this clone: A junction boundary mismatches the germline segment, possibly from a read error. J is TRBJ2-3 and V is TRBV5-1; possibly TRBD2 for D (6 bases). Germline CDR1 SGHRS, CDR2 YFSETQ. The CDR3 spans 17 residues. CDR3 protein: CASSFGVGTPSKDTQYF. Written as DNA, the CDR3 is TGCGCCAGCAGCTTCGGGGTGGGGACTCCGAGCAAAGATACGCAGTATTTT.

The gene calls are TRBV11-1 and TRBJ1-1; D is undetermined. The CDR3 length is 12 residues. Germline CDR1 reads SGHAT; CDR2 reads FQDESV (reference sequence). Trimming took 1 base from V and 5 from J, leaving 5 bases between them. The CDR3 sequence: CASSLGATEAFF. CDR3 nucleotides: TGTGCCAGCAGCTTAGGGGCAACTGAAGCTTTCTTT.

The chain is built from TRBV7-3 and TRBJ2-3, with 8 bases fitting TRBD2. J was trimmed by 6 bases and V by 4 bases; bases with no gene match: 6. This CDR3 contains 14 residues. Per the germline V gene, CDR1 is SGHTA and CDR2 is FQGTGA. CDR3 DNA sequence: TGTGCCAGCAGCTCCGTAGCGGGGCAGGATACGCAGTATTTT. Protein product: CASSSVAGQDTQYF.

J is TRBJ1-5 and V is TRBV15; D is uncertain. Germline lookup yields CDR1 LNHNV and CDR2 YYDKDF (reference sequence). The CDR3 extends over 20 amino acids. Trimming stripped 3 bases from V and 0 bases from J, with 24 bases between. CDR3 protein: CATSRAWVREAVYSNQPQHF. The CDR3 DNA is TGTGCCACCAGCAGGGCGTGGGTCCGTGAAGCGGTGTATAGCAATCAGCCCCAGCATTTT.

As concerns this clone: The same CDR3 arises from other DNA sequences in this sample as well. The V gene is TRBV14, the J gene TRBJ2-7; D gene unclear. V lost 4 bases to trimming and J lost 1 base, with 2 bases between them. The CDR3 sequence is 11 residues long. From germline, CDR1 is SGHDN and CDR2 FVKESK. The CDR3 here is CASSRSYEQYF. The CDR3, as DNA: TGTGCCAGCAGCCGATCCTACGAGCAGTACTTC.

The chain is built from TRBV6-5 and TRBJ2-6, with D uncertain. Germline V gene lookup returns CDR1 MNHEY and CDR2 SVGAGI. Trimming took 8 bases from V and 0 from J, leaving 8 bases between them. CDR3 length: 14 residues. CDR3: CASSFGSGANVLTF. The CDR3 DNA follows: TGTGCCAGCTCTTTCGGCTCTGGGGCCAACGTCCTGACTTTC.

This clone turned up a few times. V is TRBV2 and J is TRBJ2-3; D gene uncertain. The V gene's germline CDR1 is SNHLY and CDR2 FYNNEI. The CDR3 runs to 15 residues. The germline V and J ends were trimmed by 6 bases and 0 bases, with 13 bases remaining between them. The CDR3 reads CASSYPRASTDTQYF. The CDR3 nucleotides read TGTGCCAGCAGCTATCCCCGCGCCAGCACAGATACGCAGTATTTT. Full variable domain (remainder filled in from reference TRBV2 and TRBJ2-3): EPEVTQTPSHQVTQMGQEVILRCVPISNHLYFYWYRQILGQKVEFLVSFYNNEISEKSEIFDDQFSVERPDGSNFTLKIRSTKLEDSAMYFCASSYPRASTDTQYFGPGTRLTVL.

The V and J genes are TRBV5-4 and TRBJ1-2, with D possibly TRBD1 on 5 matching bases. The ends were cut back, 4 bases at V and 4 bases at J, with 11 bases in the middle. This CDR3 is built from 13 residues. CDR1 is SGHNT and CDR2 is YYREEE in the germline V gene (reference sequence). The CDR3 coding sequence is TGTGCCAGCAGCCCAGACAGTTCCTATGGCTACACCTTC. Its translation: CASSPDSSYGYTF.

This clone was seen more than once but under ten times. The chain recombines TRBV10-3 with TRBJ2-1; maybe TRBD1 (5 bases). Germline V CDR1 and CDR2: ENHRY, SYGVKD. Trimming cost V 3 bases and J 6 bases, with 12 bases left between them. This CDR3 contains 14 residues. The CDR3 DNA sequence: TGTGCCATCAGTGATTCCAGGGCCCCCAATGAGCAGTTCTTC. This sequence encodes CAISDSRAPNEQFF.

As DNA, the CDR3 is TGTGCCAGCAGCGTAGGGACAGGGCCCACCGGGGAGCTGTTTTTT. It is translated as CASSVGTGPTGELFF. V gene TRBV9 combines with J gene TRBJ2-2; 8 bases line up with TRBD1. The CDR3 loop spans 15 amino acids. The trim removed 0 bases at V and 4 bases at J, leaving 2 bases unmatched. The germline V gene has CDR1 SGDLS and CDR2 YYNGEE.

This chain links TRBV7-9 with TRBJ2-2, with 10 bases lining up with TRBD1. The CDR3 spans 16 residues. Germline V gene data show CDR1 as SEHNR and CDR2 as FQNEAQ (reference sequence). With V trimmed by 4 bases and J by 6 bases, 8 bases remained unmatched. The CDR3 here is CASSYWDRGRSGELFF. The CDR3 DNA follows: TGTGCCAGCAGCTACTGGGACAGGGGAAGATCCGGGGAGCTGTTTTTT.

The chain's CDR3 is CASSGTGGQETQYF. CDR3 nucleotides: TGTGCCAGCAGCGGGACAGGAGGGCAAGAGACCCAGTACTTC. The chain links TRBV25-1 to TRBJ2-5; 8 positions agree with TRBD1. This CDR3 comprises 14 residues. With 6 bases clipped from V and 2 bases from J, the junction kept 5 bases outside the gene matches. The germline V gene encodes CDR1 MGHDK and CDR2 SYGVNS.

V gene TRBV11-3 combines with J gene TRBJ2-1, with TRBD1 as a possible D gene (5 bases). This CDR3 contains 14 residues. Trimming stripped 4 bases from V and 9 bases from J, with 16 bases between. The germline V gene has CDR1 SGHNT and CDR2 YENEEA. In DNA form, the CDR3 reads TGTGCCAGCAGCTCAGCTAGGGGCTTCGCTGAGCAGTTCTTC. Translated, it gives CASSSARGFAEQFF.

This clone was detected a few times. V is TRBV10-3 and J is TRBJ2-7, with D uncertain. The V gene lost 0 bases and the J gene lost 4 bases, with 4 bases spanning the gap. Germline V gene data show CDR1 as ENHRY and CDR2 as SYGVKD. The CDR3 extends over 12 amino acids. The CDR3 sequence: CAISESAYEQYF. The DNA for the CDR3 is TGTGCCATCAGTGAGTCGGCGTACGAGCAGTACTTC.

This clone showed up just a few times. The CDR3 coding sequence is TGTGCCAGCAGGGGGGAGGGGATAGCCTACGAGCAGTACTTC. It yields the protein CASRGEGIAYEQYF. The J gene is TRBJ2-7, the V gene TRBV28; 7 nucleotides line up with TRBD2. J lost 2 bases, V lost 6 bases, and 7 bases had no gene match. The CDR3 totals 14 residues. The V gene's germline CDR1 is MDHEN and CDR2 SYDVKM.

This clone was picked up a small number of times. This sequence joins TRBV30 and TRBJ1-2; 8 bases map to TRBD1. The ends lost 2 bases at V and 8 bases at J; junction bases unmatched: 10. This CDR3 is 14 amino acids long. The germline CDR1 and CDR2 sequences are GTSNPN and SVGIG (reference sequence). The CDR3: CAWSKAGGEEGYTF. CDR3 nucleotide sequence: TGTGCCTGGAGTAAAGCAGGGGGCGAAGAGGGCTACACCTTC.

This clone was picked up a small number of times. This rearrangement joins TRBV9 to TRBJ2-2; possibly TRBD1 for D (6 bases). Trimming left V 0 bases short and J 1 base short, with 10 bases between. The CDR3 is 16 residues long. Germline loops: CDR1 SGDLS, CDR2 YYNGEE. The CDR3 loop reads CASSVAATGNTGELFF. The CDR3 nucleotides are TGTGCCAGCAGCGTAGCGGCGACAGGGAACACCGGGGAGCTGTTTTTT.

This clone was seen a few times. This chain uses TRBV4-3 with TRBJ1-2; no definite D call. In germline, CDR1 is LGHNA, CDR2 YSLEER. V lost 5 bases, J lost 0 bases, and 7 bases lay in between. CDR3 length equals 13 residues. The DNA for the CDR3 is TGCGCCAGCAGCATAGCAGCTAACTATGGCTACACCTTC. This sequence encodes CASSIAANYGYTF.